The 19 T cell receptor beta chains below come from one sample, sequenced in a study of cytomegalovirus exposure and HLA in healthy donors. A multiplex PCR was run with 60 Vbeta primers and 13 Jbeta primers. Produced via immunoSEQ multiplex PCR; TCRdb's table is partial and in-frame only. The profile shows around 190,000 clones, roughly four fifths of them singletons. The sequenced sample was PBMCs. These receptors came from a woman in her fifties or sixties in good health and CMV-seronegative.

The chain combines TRBV5-8 with TRBJ1-5, with D maybe TRBD1 (6 bases). Trimming took 3 bases from V and 4 from J, leaving 20 bases between them. The germline V gene has CDR1 SGHTS and CDR2 YDEGEE. The CDR3 runs 17 residues. The CDR3 region is CASSSAGGTLVNQPQHF. The CDR3 nucleotides read TGTGCCAGCAGCTCCGCGGGGGGCACCTTAGTAAATCAGCCCCAGCATTTT.

The rearrangement links TRBV27 to TRBJ2-7; D call uncertain. Trimming took 4 bases from V and 3 from J, leaving 10 bases between them. From germline, CDR1 is MNHEY and CDR2 SMNVEV (reference sequence). This CDR3 comprises 13 residues. This chain's CDR3 is CASSSQPGYEQYF. CDR3 DNA sequence: TGTGCCAGCAGTTCCCAGCCGGGCTACGAGCAGTACTTC.

The chain couples TRBV5-1 to TRBJ2-3; 7 bases align to TRBD2. V trimming: 4 bases; J trimming: 2 bases; junction bases outside the gene matches: 7. Germline CDR1 and CDR2: SGHRS and YFSETQ. The CDR3 spans 15 residues. The CDR3 coding sequence is TGCGCCAGCAGCCCGGGGGGTTTCCTCACAGATACGCAGTATTTT. It codes for CASSPGGFLTDTQYF.

This clone was recorded once. This chain links TRBV5-1 with TRBJ2-1; maybe TRBD2 (5 bases). Trimming left V 4 bases short and J 6 bases short, with 11 bases between. Germline loops: CDR1 SGHRS, CDR2 YFSETQ. This CDR3 has 13 amino acids. In DNA form, the CDR3 reads TGCGCCAGCAGCCTTCGTGAGGGCAATGAGCAGTTCTTC. Translated: CASSLREGNEQFF.

Only a few counts were recorded for this clone. The genes are TRBV7-2 and TRBJ1-2, with a tentative D call TRBD1 (6 bases). CDR1 SGHTA and CDR2 FQGNSA come from the germline V gene. The V end was cut by 4 bases, the J end by 8 bases, with 11 bases between. This CDR3 is 12 amino acids long. CDR3 sequence reads: CASSSQGWGYTF. Here the CDR3 DNA reads TGTGCCAGCAGCTCACAGGGTTGGGGCTACACCTTC.

The chain uses TRBV4-3 and TRBJ2-1, with D tentatively TRBD2 (6 bases). The germline V gene has CDR1 LGHNA and CDR2 YSLEER. The CDR3 covers 14 residues. The V end was cut by 1 base, the J end by 8 bases, with 12 bases between. In DNA, the CDR3 is TGCGCCAGCAGCCAAGGGCAAGGGAGGCATGAGCAGTTCTTC. Translation: CASSQGQGRHEQFF.

The gene calls are TRBV11-3 and TRBJ2-3; 8 bases agree with TRBD2. This CDR3 comprises 15 residues. Germline V CDR1 and CDR2: SGHNT, YENEEA. The V segment lost 7 bases and the J segment 5 bases; nucleotides outside the gene matches: 11. CDR3 region: CASTEDAGGVDTQYF. Written as DNA, the CDR3 is TGTGCCAGCACCGAAGACGCGGGAGGAGTAGATACGCAGTATTTT.

V and J are TRBV15 and TRBJ2-5; 7 bases are a match to TRBD2. Losses at the gene ends were 2 bases for V and 5 bases for J; bases not matched to a gene: 14. The CDR3 runs to 17 residues. From germline, CDR1 is LNHNV and CDR2 YYDKDF (reference sequence). CDR3 in amino acids: CATSRTPGTTPKETQYF. In DNA form, the CDR3 reads TGTGCCACCAGCAGAACCCCCGGGACTACTCCAAAGGAGACCCAGTACTTC.

The V gene is TRBV18, the J gene TRBJ2-1; 7 bases fit TRBD2. J was trimmed by 6 bases and V by 6 bases; bases with no gene match: 11. This CDR3 is 15 amino acids long. Germline CDR1 and CDR2: KGHSH and LQKENI. The CDR3 sequence: CASSASAGVFNEQFF. The CDR3 DNA is TGTGCCAGCTCCGCAAGTGCGGGAGTATTCAATGAGCAGTTCTTC.

This clone has only one observation. This rearrangement joins TRBV28 to TRBJ1-4; 7 bases line up with TRBD1. V gave up 2 bases and J gave up 8 bases; unmatched junction bases: 5. CDR1 and CDR2 from the germline V gene are MDHEN and SYDVKM. This CDR3 has 14 amino acids. The DNA for the CDR3 is TGTGCCAGCAGTTTACAGGGGGTGGGCGAAAAACTGTTTTTT. Its protein is CASSLQGVGEKLFF.

CDR3 bases: TGTGCCAGCAGGTCGACAGGGATGCAGCCCCAGCATTTT. Amino acid sequence: CASRSTGMQPQHF. The chain links TRBV28 to TRBJ1-5; 7 positions agree with TRBD1. With 6 bases clipped from V and 7 bases from J, the junction kept 6 bases outside the gene matches. Germline CDR1 is MDHEN and CDR2 is SYDVKM. The CDR3 totals 13 residues.

The V gene is TRBV5-4, the J gene TRBJ2-5; 10 positions agree with TRBD2. Losses at the gene ends were 2 bases for V and 5 bases for J; bases not matched to a gene: 9. CDR1 and CDR2 (germline): SGHNT, YYREEE (reference sequence). The CDR3 extends over 16 amino acids. The CDR3 DNA is TGTGCCAGCAGCTTACGAAGCGGGAGGGCCGTCGAGACCCAGTACTTC. This gives the protein CASSLRSGRAVETQYF.

V usage is TRBV30 and J usage is TRBJ1-5; TRBD1 might be the D (5 bases). Trimming took 3 bases from V and 0 from J, leaving 9 bases between them. This CDR3 has 14 residues. Germline loops: CDR1 GTSNPN, CDR2 SVGIG (reference sequence). CDR3 protein: CAWSREYSNQPQHF. CDR3 coding DNA: TGTGCCTGGAGCAGGGAATATAGCAATCAGCCCCAGCATTTT.

CDR3 protein: CAISIAAYNEQFF. The CDR3 DNA sequence: TGTGCCATCAGTATAGCGGCCTACAATGAGCAGTTCTTC. The rearrangement links TRBV10-3 to TRBJ2-1, with D tentatively TRBD2 (6 bases). Trimming shortened V by 5 bases and J by 2 bases, and 7 bases separated the two germline ends. The germline gives CDR1 ENHRY, CDR2 SYGVKD. CDR3 length: 13 residues.

V gene TRBV27 combines with J gene TRBJ2-2; TRBD1 might be the D (6 bases). The length of the CDR3 is 18 residues. The ends were cut back, 3 bases at V and 1 base at J, with 18 bases in the middle. The V gene's germline CDR1 is MNHEY and CDR2 SMNVEV (reference sequence). CDR3 sequence: CASSFRGWGTMNTGELFF. CDR3 nucleotide sequence: TGTGCCAGCAGTTTTAGGGGATGGGGGACAATGAACACCGGGGAGCTGTTTTTT.

V and J are TRBV27 and TRBJ2-7, with TRBD1 matching 7 bases. CDR1 MNHEY and CDR2 SMNVEV come from the germline V gene (reference sequence). Unmatched junction bases numbered 7, after V lost 8 bases and J lost 3 bases. The CDR3 totals 13 residues. The DNA for the CDR3 is TGTGCCAGCCGGAGGACAGGAGTCTACGAGCAGTACTTC. Its translation: CASRRTGVYEQYF.

The V and J genes are TRBV4-1 and TRBJ2-7; D uncertain. The CDR3 extends over 16 amino acids. The V gene's germline CDR1 is MGHRA and CDR2 YSYEKL. The V end lost 0 bases, the J end lost 2 bases, and 14 bases lay between the germline ends. The CDR3 DNA sequence: TGCGCCAGCAGCCAAGATTCAGGCCCCGTAGCCTACGAGCAGTACTTC. Translation gives CASSQDSGPVAYEQYF.

This chain joins TRBV29-1 and TRBJ1-2, with a weak D call TRBD1 (6 bases). The CDR3 runs to 14 residues. V lost 2 bases and J lost 4, with 14 bases in between. Germline V gene sequence: CDR1 SQVTM, CDR2 ANQGSEA. Here the CDR3 DNA reads TGCAGCGTTGAAAAGGGGGGGCGCGGCTATGGCTACACCTTC. Amino acids: CSVEKGGRGYGYTF.

V and J are TRBV28 and TRBJ2-1, with D possibly matching TRBD1 (6 bases). Germline lookup yields CDR1 MDHEN and CDR2 SYDVKM. Deletions cut 4 bases from V and 13 bases from J, with 14 bases between. The CDR3 has 12 amino acids. The CDR3 here is CASSSATGRQFF. CDR3 bases: TGTGCCAGCAGTTCCGCCACAGGGCGCCAGTTCTTC.